This T cell receptor beta chain was recorded in a study of CD8+ T cells in alopecia areata. Whole-study context: The SALT score measured affected scalp surface percentage in treated patients.

In each case, RNA was isolated and then reverse transcribed into cDNA as the sequencing template. The repertoire was sequenced with immunoSEQ multiplex PCR; TCRdb's copy has only in-frame clones and lacks some. Among about 42,000 clones listed, about two thirds were seen once. As for treatment: oral pan-JAK inhibitor, 5-10 mg twice daily. The sequencing used CD8+ T cells sorted from blood, collected at week 4, from a patient treated with tofacitinib. This clonotype was obtained from a human donor with alopecia areata.

The CDR3 sequence: CSVEGTGGGEFGGYTF. DNA for the CDR3: TGCAGCGTTGAAGGGACAGGAGGGGGGGAGTTCGGAGGCTACACCTTC. The chain is built from TRBV29-1 and TRBJ1-2; 7 bases are a match to TRBD1. V trimming: 1 base; J trimming: 8 bases; junction bases outside the gene matches: 16. The CDR3 consists of 16 residues. The V gene's germline CDR1 is SQVTM and CDR2 ANQGSEA.